This TCR beta chain stems from a study of T cell repertoires in cytomegalovirus infection. This clonotype was recorded at least ten times. TCRdb recomputed calls from the reads with MiXCR, one row per CDR3 protein. The data show some 600,000 distinct CDR3 sequences, 24% seen once. The sequenced sample was CD8+ T cells from PBMCs. This TCR came from a human donor in good health (CMV status not recorded). Some clones in this sample may be carry-over from other donors' samples.

The CDR3 loop reads CASSSPGVRGATDTQYF. DNA of the CDR3: TGTGCCAGCAGCTCGCCAGGGGTGCGGGGGGCTACAGATACGCAGTATTTT. The rearrangement uses TRBV7-2 and TRBJ2-3; 8 nucleotides line up with TRBD2. Trimming cost V 4 bases and J 3 bases; bases outside gene matches: 12. The CDR3 spans 17 residues. CDR1 is SGHTA, CDR2 FQGNSA, per germline.